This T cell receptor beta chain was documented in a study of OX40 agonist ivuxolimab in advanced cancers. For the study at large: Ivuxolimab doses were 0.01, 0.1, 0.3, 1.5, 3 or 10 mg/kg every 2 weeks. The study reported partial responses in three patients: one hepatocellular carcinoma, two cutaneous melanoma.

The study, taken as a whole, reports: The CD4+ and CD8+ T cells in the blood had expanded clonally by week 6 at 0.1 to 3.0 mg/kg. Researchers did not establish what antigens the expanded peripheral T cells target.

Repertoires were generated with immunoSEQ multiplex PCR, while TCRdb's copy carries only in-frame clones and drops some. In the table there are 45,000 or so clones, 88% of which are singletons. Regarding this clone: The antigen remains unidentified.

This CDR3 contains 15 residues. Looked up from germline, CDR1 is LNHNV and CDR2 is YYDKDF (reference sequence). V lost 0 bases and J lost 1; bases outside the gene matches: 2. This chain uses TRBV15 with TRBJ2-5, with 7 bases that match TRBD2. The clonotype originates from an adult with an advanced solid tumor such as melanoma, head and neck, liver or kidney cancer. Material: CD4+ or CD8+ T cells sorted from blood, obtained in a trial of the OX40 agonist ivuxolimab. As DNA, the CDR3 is TGTGCCACCAGCAGAGATAGCGGGTTCCAAGAGACCCAGTACTTC. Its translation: CATSRDSGFQETQYF.